Shown below are 30 T cell receptor beta chains from a single sample sequenced in a study of T cell changes during pregnancy in multiple sclerosis. Repertoires were generated with immunoSEQ multiplex PCR, while TCRdb's copy carries only in-frame clones and drops some. The data show more than 7,500 clones, 87% seen once. Material: CD8+ T cells from peripheral blood mononuclear cells, obtained in the first trimester of pregnancy. Receptor source: a female donor in good health, enrolled as a control in a pregnancy study.

The CDR3 nucleotides are TGTGCCAGCAGGGGCGACAGGGGTCAGCCCCAGCATTTT. Translated, it gives CASRGDRGQPQHF. The chain employs TRBV2 and TRBJ1-5, with 8 bases identical to TRBD1. The ends lost 6 bases at V and 6 bases at J; junction bases unmatched: 4. The CDR3 is 13 amino acids. Germline V gives CDR1 SNHLY, CDR2 FYNNEI.

This clone is a singleton in its sample. The chain recombines TRBV27 with TRBJ1-5, with D perhaps matching TRBD1 (6 bases). This CDR3 is built from 16 residues. CDR1 is MNHEY, CDR2 SMNVEV, per germline (reference sequence). The V and J ends lost 4 bases and 0 bases respectively, with 13 bases between them. CDR3 in amino acids: CASSSLGHPSNQPQHF. CDR3 in DNA: TGTGCCAGCAGTTCCTTGGGACACCCTAGCAATCAGCCCCAGCATTTT.

The CDR3 coding sequence is TGCGCCAGCAGCCAAGATCCCCCAGGGCAAGAGACCCAGTACTTC. It codes for CASSQDPPGQETQYF. V usage is TRBV4-3 and J usage is TRBJ2-5, with a possible D match to TRBD1 (5 bases). Trimming cost V 0 bases and J 2 bases, with 10 bases left between them. CDR1 LGHNA and CDR2 YSLEER come from the germline V gene. The length of the CDR3 is 15 residues.

The V gene is TRBV29-1, the J gene TRBJ2-7, with D possibly TRBD1 on 5 matching bases. The V gene lost 2 bases and the J gene lost 3 bases, with 11 bases spanning the gap. The germline V gene has CDR1 SQVTM and CDR2 ANQGSEA. CDR3 size: 13 residues. As DNA, the CDR3 is TGCAGCGTTGAAACAGGTAAAGACTACGAGCAGTACTTC. Encoded protein: CSVETGKDYEQYF.

This chain joins TRBV28 and TRBJ1-2, with 7 bases aligning to TRBD1. CDR3 length equals 13 residues. Germline values: CDR1 MDHEN, CDR2 SYDVKM. With V trimmed by 2 bases and J by 8 bases, 5 bases remained unmatched. CDR3 residues: CASSLIQQGGYTF. CDR3 nucleotide sequence: TGTGCCAGCAGTTTAATCCAACAGGGGGGCTACACCTTC.

The chain links TRBV30 to TRBJ1-4; no firm D call. The CDR3 extends over 13 amino acids. CDR1 and CDR2 (germline): GTSNPN, SVGIG (reference sequence). V was trimmed by 1 base and J by 8 bases, leaving 11 bases between them. The CDR3 loop reads CAWSGGPGEKLFF. CDR3 DNA: TGTGCCTGGAGTGGAGGTCCGGGAGAAAAACTGTTTTTT. Full variable domain (remainder filled in from reference TRBV30 and TRBJ1-4): SQTIHQWPATLVQPVGSPLSLECTVEGTSNPNLYWYRQAAGRGLQLLFYSVGIGQISSEVPQNLSASRPQDRQFILSSKKLLLSDSGFYLCAWSGGPGEKLFFGSGTQLSVL.

The chain has TRBV7-2 and TRBJ2-1, with TRBD1 as a possible D gene (5 bases). Germline loops: CDR1 SGHTA, CDR2 FQGNSA. The CDR3 is 12 amino acids. The germline V and J ends were trimmed by 3 bases and 8 bases, with 8 bases remaining between them. The CDR3 sequence is CASSFPGHEQFF. The CDR3 DNA is TGTGCCAGCAGCTTTCCAGGGCATGAGCAGTTCTTC. The full variable domain, in which reference TRBV7-2 and TRBJ2-1 provide the parts outside the CDR3, is GAGVSQSPSNKVTEKGKDVELRCDPISGHTALYWYRQSLGQGLEFLIYFQGNSAPDKSGLPSDRFSAERTGGSVSTLTIQRTQQEDSAVYLCASSFPGHEQFFGPGTRLTVL.

The J gene is TRBJ2-7, the V gene TRBV28; the D gene is possibly TRBD2 (5 bases). The CDR3 runs 15 residues. Germline CDR1 MDHEN, CDR2 SYDVKM. V was trimmed by 3 bases and J by 0 bases, leaving 12 bases between them. As DNA, the CDR3 is TGTGCCAGCAGTTTTTGGGATGGGAGCTCCTACGAGCAGTACTTC. Residues: CASSFWDGSSYEQYF.

This clone was picked up one time. The rearrangement joins TRBV7-8 to TRBJ1-1; possible D gene TRBD1, 5 bases. The CDR3 totals 14 residues. The V and J ends lost 5 bases and 3 bases respectively, with 13 bases between them. CDR1 is SGHVS, CDR2 FQNEAQ, per germline. The CDR3 protein is CASSPTDSYTEAFF. The CDR3 nucleotides read TGTGCCAGCAGCCCAACAGACAGCTACACTGAAGCTTTCTTT.

The gene calls are TRBV7-6 and TRBJ2-3, with a tentative D call TRBD1 (5 bases). The CDR3 has 15 amino acids. The germline V and J ends were trimmed by 7 bases and 2 bases, with 16 bases remaining between them. CDR1 SGHVS and CDR2 FNYEAQ come from the germline V gene. The CDR3 DNA sequence: TGTGCCAGCACCCTTTTTGGGGCCACCACAGATACGCAGTATTTT. This codes for CASTLFGATTDTQYF.

In nucleotides, the CDR3 is TGTGCCTGGTCCTTGGGGCCTGAAGCTTTCTTT. Translated, it gives CAWSLGPEAFF. The V gene is TRBV30, the J gene TRBJ1-1; possibly TRBD1 for D (5 bases). Germline lookup yields CDR1 GTSNPN and CDR2 SVGIG (reference sequence). The CDR3 has 11 amino acids. The V end lost 5 bases, the J end lost 6 bases, and 10 bases lay between the germline ends.

The rearrangement links TRBV15 to TRBJ2-1; D might be TRBD2 (6 bases). The germline V gene has CDR1 LNHNV and CDR2 YYDKDF (reference sequence). The CDR3 sequence is 16 residues long. V lost 0 bases and J 1 base, leaving 10 bases between the germline ends. CDR3 DNA sequence: TGTGCCACCAGCAGAGATGCCGGGGGTTCCTACAATGAGCAGTTCTTC. Protein sequence: CATSRDAGGSYNEQFF.

This clone qualifies as medium-sized. V gene TRBV19 combines with J gene TRBJ1-2, with 11 bases matching TRBD1. The germline V gene has CDR1 LNHDA and CDR2 SQIVND (reference sequence). J lost 4 bases, V lost 7 bases, and 5 bases had no gene match. The CDR3 spans 14 residues. The CDR3 spells CASTRTGGSYGYTF. The CDR3 DNA reads as TGTGCCAGTACCAGGACAGGGGGCAGCTATGGCTACACCTTC.

This clone was picked up one time. The chain uses TRBV11-2 and TRBJ2-5; 12 bases line up with TRBD2. The germline V gene encodes CDR1 SGHAT and CDR2 FQNNGV. V lost 0 bases to trimming and J lost 4 bases; unmatched junction nucleotides: 3. The CDR3 runs 16 residues. The CDR3 DNA follows: TGTGCCAGCAGCTTAGATCTAGCGGGGGGGCTAGAGACCCAGTACTTC. Protein sequence: CASSLDLAGGLETQYF.

The J gene is TRBJ2-3, the V gene TRBV7-9; D not resolved. In germline, CDR1 is SEHNR, CDR2 FQNEAQ (reference sequence). Trimming removed 3 bases at V and 6 bases at J, with 7 bases between. The CDR3 extends over 12 amino acids. The chain's CDR3 is CASSFGLDTQYF. CDR3 sequence (DNA): TGTGCCAGCAGCTTCGGGTTGGATACGCAGTATTTT.

This chain links TRBV6-1 with TRBJ2-3; TRBD2 matches 7 bases. V lost 0 bases and J lost 0; bases outside the gene matches: 3. CDR3 length: 16 amino acids. Germline V gives CDR1 MNHNS, CDR2 SASEGT. The CDR3 sequence: CASSEAGGGSTDTQYF. CDR3 DNA: TGTGCCAGCAGTGAAGCGGGCGGGGGAAGCACAGATACGCAGTATTTT.

The chain couples TRBV6-4 to TRBJ2-3; 12 nucleotides agree with TRBD1. V lost 3 bases, J lost 4 bases, and 2 bases stayed unmatched. The germline gives CDR1 MRHNA, CDR2 SNTAGT. The CDR3 length is 15 residues. The CDR3 sequence: CASSEGTGGADTQYF. The CDR3 coding sequence is TGTGCCAGCAGTGAAGGGACAGGGGGCGCAGATACGCAGTATTTT.

This rearrangement joins TRBV13 to TRBJ2-5, with 10 bases that match TRBD2. The CDR3 runs 15 residues. The V gene end was trimmed by 6 bases and the J gene end by 2 bases; junction bases not matched to a gene: 6. The germline CDR1 and CDR2 sequences are PRHDT and FYEKMQ (reference sequence). DNA of the CDR3: TGTGCCAGCAGTTTGAGCGGGGGGGCTCAAGAGACCCAGTACTTC. Residues: CASSLSGGAQETQYF.

V and J are TRBV2 and TRBJ1-1; a weak D match, TRBD1 (5 bases). This CDR3 is 15 amino acids long. Germline V gene data show CDR1 as SNHLY and CDR2 as FYNNEI. The ends were cut back, 1 base at V and 2 bases at J, with 11 bases in the middle. Here the CDR3 reads CASSEDGGENTEAFF. The CDR3 nucleotides are TGTGCCAGCAGTGAAGATGGAGGGGAAAACACTGAAGCTTTCTTT.

The chain recombines TRBV16 with TRBJ2-1, with D perhaps TRBD2 (6 bases). Deletions cut 5 bases from V and 10 bases from J, with 18 bases between. The germline gives CDR1 KGHSY, CDR2 FQNENV. This CDR3 comprises 14 residues. Here the CDR3 reads CASSSLAPPGEQFF. CDR3 bases: TGTGCCAGCAGCTCTCTAGCGCCTCCGGGGGAGCAGTTCTTC. Supplemented by reference TRBV16 and TRBJ2-1, the full variable domain reads GEEVAQTPKHLVRGEGQKAKLYCAPIKGHSYVFWYQQVLKNEFKFLISFQNENVFDETGMPKERFSAKCLPNSPCSLEIQATKLEDSAVYFCASSSLAPPGEQFFGPGTRLTVL.

This clone appeared a single time. This rearrangement joins TRBV7-9 to TRBJ2-1; TRBD2 matches 9 bases. The germline gives CDR1 SEHNR, CDR2 FQNEAQ (reference sequence). CDR3 size: 15 residues. The J segment lost 5 bases and the V segment lost 5 bases, leaving 7 bases of the junction unmatched. The CDR3 reads CASSRNPSGNNEQFF. The DNA of the CDR3 is TGTGCCAGCAGCCGAAACCCTAGCGGGAACAATGAGCAGTTCTTC.

The V and J genes are TRBV10-1 and TRBJ2-3; 10 bases match TRBD2. Per the germline V gene, CDR1 is WNHNN and CDR2 is SYGVQD (reference sequence). Trimming took 3 bases from V and 5 from J; bases not matched to a gene: 8. The CDR3 runs 16 residues. The CDR3 spells CASSESTSGSIDTQYF. DNA for the CDR3: TGCGCCAGCAGTGAATCGACTAGCGGGTCAATAGATACGCAGTATTTT.

This clone was seen a handful of times. The chain carries TRBV6-4 and TRBJ2-3; TRBD1 might be the D (6 bases). V was pared by 7 bases and J by 2 bases, with 16 bases between. Germline loops: CDR1 MRHNA, CDR2 SNTAGT. This CDR3 region has 15 residues. As DNA, the CDR3 is TGTGCCAGCACCTCTCGGGCAGGGGACACAGATACGCAGTATTTT. Its protein is CASTSRAGDTDTQYF.

The chain employs TRBV10-3 and TRBJ2-1; 13 nucleotides agree with TRBD2. The V segment lost 8 bases and the J segment 6 bases; nucleotides outside the gene matches: 4. Germline V gene sequence: CDR1 ENHRY, CDR2 SYGVKD. CDR3 size: 14 residues. The CDR3 nucleotides are TGTGCCATCGGCGGGACTAGCGGGATCAATGAGCAGTTCTTC. Translated: CAIGGTSGINEQFF.

Details on this clone: In the same sample, other DNA sequences code for this CDR3. The rearrangement links TRBV5-1 to TRBJ2-2; D gene unclear. Germline loops: CDR1 SGHRS, CDR2 YFSETQ. V lost 1 base, J lost 4 bases, and 11 bases lay in between. The CDR3 has 15 amino acids. The CDR3 bases are TGCGCCAGCAGCTTGTTTTGGGCTCTCACCGGGGAGCTGTTTTTT. It encodes CASSLFWALTGELFF.

The V gene is TRBV5-4, the J gene TRBJ2-7, with D maybe TRBD2 (5 bases). Germline CDR1 reads SGHNT; CDR2 reads YYREEE (reference sequence). V dropped 3 bases and J dropped 7 bases, with 11 bases sitting between them. The CDR3 spans 12 residues. CDR3 amino acids: CASSSGSPEQYF. The CDR3 DNA is TGTGCCAGCAGCTCGGGATCCCCGGAGCAGTACTTC.

The chain links TRBV7-9 to TRBJ1-1; a possible D gene is TRBD1 (6 bases). The CDR3 is 15 amino acids. V lost 0 bases and J lost 5, with 13 bases in between. Germline V lookup: CDR1 SEHNR, CDR2 FQNEAQ (reference sequence). The CDR3 DNA is TGTGCCAGCAGCTTAGCAATTGGACAGAGGACTGAAGCTTTCTTT. It codes for CASSLAIGQRTEAFF.

This chain uses TRBV4-3 with TRBJ2-7, with 11 nucleotides matching TRBD2. The CDR3 length is 17 residues. The V segment lost 1 base and the J segment 5 bases; nucleotides outside the gene matches: 10. Per the germline V gene, CDR1 is LGHNA and CDR2 is YSLEER. The CDR3 DNA reads as TGCGCCAGCAGCCAAGGTAGGAAAGGGACTAGCGGTCACGAGCAGTACTTC. It translates to CASSQGRKGTSGHEQYF.

V gene TRBV4-3 combines with J gene TRBJ2-1; 16 positions match TRBD2. Germline CDR1 LGHNA, CDR2 YSLEER. CDR3 length equals 16 residues. V trimming: 4 bases; J trimming: 8 bases; junction bases outside the gene matches: 5. The CDR3 loop is CASSPGTSGGVDEQFF. The CDR3 DNA reads as TGCGCCAGCAGCCCCGGGACTAGCGGGGGGGTCGATGAGCAGTTCTTC.

The rearrangement links TRBV5-8 to TRBJ2-5; D perhaps matches TRBD2 (5 bases). Trimming took 5 bases from V and 7 from J, leaving 9 bases between them. Germline CDR1 and CDR2: SGHTS and YDEGEE. This CDR3 has 11 residues. The CDR3 here is CASSLSGTQYF. The CDR3 DNA reads TGTGCCAGCAGTCTGAGCGGGACCCAGTACTTC.